Following are 31 T cell receptor beta chains from one sample sequenced in a study of cytomegalovirus exposure and HLA in healthy donors. Amplification used 60 Vbeta primers and 13 Jbeta primers. Profiled with immunoSEQ multiplex PCR; TCRdb holds only in-frame clones, not every one. The table has 210,000 or so clones, around four fifths seen once; the top ten hold approximately 10%. The specimen sequenced was PBMCs. These receptors originate from a woman between 50 and 59 years old in good health and CMV-seropositive.

This clone appeared once. The V and J genes are TRBV19 and TRBJ2-3; the match to TRBD2 covers 11 bases. With V trimmed by 3 bases and J by 5 bases, 7 bases remained unmatched. The germline V gene encodes CDR1 LNHDA and CDR2 SQIVND (reference sequence). The CDR3 has 16 residues. CDR3 sequence reads: CASSIVAGGLGDTQYF. The CDR3 nucleotides are TGTGCCAGTAGTATTGTAGCGGGGGGGCTCGGAGATACGCAGTATTTT.

The V call is TRBV7-9, the J call TRBJ1-1, with a weak D call TRBD1 (5 bases). The V and J ends lost 4 bases and 3 bases respectively, with 12 bases between them. The CDR3 is 14 residues long. The germline V gene has CDR1 SEHNR and CDR2 FQNEAQ (reference sequence). Written as DNA, the CDR3 is TGTGCCAGCAGCTGGGGGGGGTTGGACACTGAAGCTTTCTTT. This encodes CASSWGGLDTEAFF. Supplemented by reference TRBV7-9 and TRBJ1-1, the full variable domain reads DTGVSQNPRHKITKRGQNVTFRCDPISEHNRLYWYRQTLGQGPEFLTYFQNEAQLEKSRLLSDRFSAERPKGSFSTLEIQRTEQGDSAMYLCASSWGGLDTEAFFGQGTRLTVV.

The CDR3 DNA reads as TGTGCCAGCAGCGATGCAAAGAGAAAGAACTCTGGGGCCAACGTCCTGACTTTC. This sequence encodes CASSDAKRKNSGANVLTF. The chain recombines TRBV7-2 with TRBJ2-6; D gene unclear. The ends were cut back, 5 bases at V and 0 bases at J, with 17 bases in the middle. The germline gives CDR1 SGHTA, CDR2 FQGNSA. The CDR3 has 18 residues.

This clone has more than one count but fewer than ten. V usage is TRBV5-6 and J usage is TRBJ1-3; D is uncertain. This CDR3 comprises 18 residues. The germline V and J ends were trimmed by 1 base and 0 bases, with 17 bases remaining between them. The V gene's germline CDR1 is SGHDT and CDR2 YYEEEE. CDR3 loop: CASSLQDLSRSSGNTIYF. The CDR3 nucleotides read TGTGCCAGCAGCTTGCAGGATCTCTCCCGATCCTCTGGAAACACCATATATTTT.

V and J are TRBV5-8 and TRBJ1-6; D is uncertain. Trimming stripped 2 bases from V and 15 bases from J, with 24 bases between. Germline CDR1 is SGHTS and CDR2 is YDEGEE. The CDR3 runs to 16 residues. The chain's CDR3 is CASSFISQALPRGLHF. The CDR3, as DNA: TGTGCCAGCAGCTTTATTTCGCAGGCTCTTCCTCGGGGCCTCCACTTT.

This sequence joins TRBV5-1 and TRBJ1-1, with TRBD1 as a possible D gene (5 bases). There are 13 residues in the CDR3. Germline values: CDR1 SGHRS, CDR2 YFSETQ. Trimming cost V 4 bases and J 3 bases, with 10 bases left between them. CDR3 nucleotide sequence: TGCGCCAGCAGCGAGACAGAGGACACTGAAGCTTTCTTT. Translating it yields CASSETEDTEAFF.

The chain is built from TRBV6-1 and TRBJ2-5; the match to TRBD1 covers 9 bases. The DNA matches TRBJ2-7 better at its end, which makes the J call doubtful. The germline V gene has CDR1 MNHNS and CDR2 SASEGT. This CDR3 contains 16 residues. The CDR3 spells CASSELGTGIAYEQYF. CDR3 nucleotides: TGTGCCAGCAGTGAACTCGGGACAGGGATAGCCTACGAGCAGTACTTC.

The chain has TRBV28 and TRBJ2-1; TRBD2 matches at 7 bases. There are 15 residues in the CDR3. Germline CDR1 and CDR2: MDHEN and SYDVKM. Trimming removed 7 bases from V and 0 bases from J; junction bases left unmatched: 6. The CDR3 region is CASITGGGSYNEQFF. The CDR3 DNA is TGTGCCAGCATAACTGGGGGGGGCTCCTACAATGAGCAGTTCTTC.

This chain links TRBV10-3 with TRBJ2-3, with D perhaps matching TRBD2 (7 bases). V lost 4 bases and J 4 bases, leaving 12 bases between the germline ends. Looked up from germline, CDR1 is ENHRY and CDR2 is SYGVKD. This CDR3 has 14 residues. CDR3 in amino acids: CAISGGGGADTQYF. The CDR3 bases are TGTGCCATCAGTGGGGGAGGGGGAGCAGATACGCAGTATTTT.

The chain joins TRBV6-4 to TRBJ1-4; 9 bases line up with TRBD1. With V trimmed by 4 bases and J by 7 bases, 4 bases remained unmatched. Per germline, CDR1 MRHNA and CDR2 SNTAGT. This CDR3 contains 14 residues. The CDR3 DNA reads TGTGCCAGCAGTGCGGGACAGGGTGGTGAAAAACTGTTTTTT. This codes for CASSAGQGGEKLFF.

The rearrangement links TRBV7-9 to TRBJ2-5; D is uncertain. V lost 3 bases, J lost 7 bases, and 12 bases lay in between. Per germline, CDR1 SEHNR and CDR2 FQNEAQ (reference sequence). This CDR3 spans 13 amino acids. CDR3 in amino acids: CASSFGSVGTQYF. As DNA, the CDR3 is TGTGCCAGCAGCTTCGGGTCCGTTGGGACCCAGTACTTC. Together with reference TRBV7-9 and TRBJ2-5, the CDR3 gives the full variable domain: DTGVSQNPRHKITKRGQNVTFRCDPISEHNRLYWYRQTLGQGPEFLTYFQNEAQLEKSRLLSDRFSAERPKGSFSTLEIQRTEQGDSAMYLCASSFGSVGTQYFGPGTRLLVL.

The gene calls are TRBV7-2 and TRBJ1-2; possibly TRBD1 for D (6 bases). This CDR3 contains 15 residues. V lost 1 base to trimming and J lost 3 bases, with 12 bases between them. Germline values: CDR1 SGHTA, CDR2 FQGNSA. CDR3 sequence (DNA): TGTGCCAGCAGCTTAGATCAGGGGAGTTACTATGGCTACACCTTC. Its translation is CASSLDQGSYYGYTF. Complete variable domain (other parts from reference TRBV7-2 and TRBJ1-2): GAGVSQSPSNKVTEKGKDVELRCDPISGHTALYWYRQSLGQGLEFLIYFQGNSAPDKSGLPSDRFSAERTGGSVSTLTIQRTQQEDSAVYLCASSLDQGSYYGYTFGSGTRLTVV.

The chain has TRBV5-6 and TRBJ1-2; D remains ambiguous. With 1 base removed from V and 4 bases from J, the gap between germline ends came to 11 bases. Germline CDR1 SGHDT, CDR2 YYEEEE. This CDR3 comprises 14 residues. The CDR3 DNA sequence: TGTGCCAGCAGCTTGTGGTCGGTCCGCTATGGCTACACCTTC. Translated, it gives CASSLWSVRYGYTF. Full variable domain (missing parts from reference TRBV5-6 and TRBJ1-2): DAGVTQSPTHLIKTRGQQVTLRCSPKSGHDTVSWYQQALGQGPQFIFQYYEEEERQRGNFPDRFSGHQFPNYSSELNVNALLLGDSALYLCASSLWSVRYGYTFGSGTRLTVV.

The gene calls are TRBV5-1 and TRBJ2-2; 14 bases match TRBD2. CDR3 length: 16 residues. The germline gives CDR1 SGHRS, CDR2 YFSETQ. Trimming removed 4 bases from V and 5 bases from J; junction bases left unmatched: 4. CDR3 in DNA: TGCGCCAGCAGCACGGGACTAGCGGGAGAAACCGGGGAGCTGTTTTTT. This sequence encodes CASSTGLAGETGELFF.

In this sample, this clone turned up a few times. V gene TRBV9 combines with J gene TRBJ2-1; 7 nucleotides align to TRBD1. Per germline, CDR1 SGDLS and CDR2 YYNGEE. The CDR3 extends over 15 amino acids. Germline trimming cut 5 bases from V and 5 bases from J; bases unmatched to any gene: 10. The CDR3 loop is CASSPQGQRNNEQFF. The CDR3 DNA reads TGTGCCAGCAGTCCCCAGGGACAGCGAAACAATGAGCAGTTCTTC.

This sequence joins TRBV5-4 and TRBJ1-5, with TRBD1 identical over 9 bases. Germline V gives CDR1 SGHNT, CDR2 YYREEE (reference sequence). There are 16 residues in the CDR3. V lost 4 bases and J lost 3; bases outside the gene matches: 8. The CDR3 coding sequence is TGTGCCAGCAGCCAAACAGGGGGCGGATACAATCAGCCCCAGCATTTT. It translates to CASSQTGGGYNQPQHF.

With respect to this clone: The junction departs from the called germline gene at one end, perhaps through a read error. The genes are TRBV7-9 and TRBJ1-2, with no clear D. The germline CDR1 and CDR2 sequences are SEHNR and FQNEAQ (reference sequence). The CDR3 is made up of 16 amino acids. The CDR3 sequence: CSSSLALITVNYGYTF. The CDR3 nucleotides read TGTTCCAGCAGCTTAGCGCTAATCACAGTAAACTATGGCTACACCTTC.

This chain connects TRBV2 to TRBJ2-5; 10 positions match TRBD1. CDR3 length equals 14 residues. The V gene's germline CDR1 is SNHLY and CDR2 FYNNEI. J gave up 4 bases and V 4 bases, and 3 bases lay outside the gene matches. Here the CDR3 reads CASSAGTGVETQYF. CDR3 sequence (DNA): TGTGCCAGCAGTGCCGGGACAGGGGTAGAGACCCAGTACTTC.

The chain is built from TRBV6-1 and TRBJ2-7; possibly TRBD1 for D (6 bases). Between the trimmed V and J ends, which lost 1 base and 6 bases, there was a span of 13 bases. CDR1 is MNHNS and CDR2 is SASEGT in the germline V gene. The CDR3 runs to 14 residues. The chain's CDR3 is CASSEGTAGGEQYF. CDR3 coding DNA: TGTGCCAGCAGTGAAGGGACAGCCGGTGGCGAGCAGTACTTC.

V and J are TRBV7-8 and TRBJ2-3, with 11 bases identical to TRBD2. V dropped 3 bases and J dropped 4; count of bases not matched to a gene: 6. This CDR3 region has 16 residues. Germline V lookup: CDR1 SGHVS, CDR2 FQNEAQ. CDR3 nucleotide sequence: TGTGCCAGCAGCTTCTTTACTAGCGGGGGTGCAGATACGCAGTATTTT. Amino acid sequence: CASSFFTSGGADTQYF. Variable domain in full (rest from reference TRBV7-8 and TRBJ2-3): GAGVSQSPRYKVAKRGQDVALRCDPISGHVSLFWYQQALGQGPEFLTYFQNEAQLDKSGLPSDRFFAERPEGSVSTLKIQRTQQEDSAVYLCASSFFTSGGADTQYFGPGTRLTVL.

This chain joins TRBV6-1 and TRBJ1-5; 8 positions match TRBD1. Germline loops: CDR1 MNHNS, CDR2 SASEGT. This CDR3 is built from 15 residues. Germline trimming cut 3 bases from V and 8 bases from J; bases unmatched to any gene: 9. Here the CDR3 DNA reads TGTGCCAGCAGTGACCCCAAACAGGGGGGGAAGCCCCAGCATTTT. It is translated as CASSDPKQGGKPQHF.

V is TRBV4-2 and J is TRBJ2-1, with 10 bases that match TRBD2. Germline CDR1 is LGHNA and CDR2 is YNFKEQ. The ends lost 4 bases at V and 1 base at J; junction bases unmatched: 1. The CDR3 is made up of 15 amino acids. The CDR3 DNA reads as TGTGCCAGCAGCCTAGCGGGGGGATCCTACAATGAGCAGTTCTTC. Translating gives CASSLAGGSYNEQFF.

V usage is TRBV7-6 and J usage is TRBJ2-2, with 9 positions matching TRBD2. The germline CDR1 and CDR2 sequences are SGHVS and FNYEAQ. The CDR3 runs 18 residues. The V gene end was trimmed by 7 bases and the J gene end by 3 bases; junction bases not matched to a gene: 15. CDR3 protein: CASTPTGGGAFDTGELFF. CDR3 in DNA: TGTGCCAGCACCCCGACCGGCGGGGGGGCCTTCGACACCGGGGAGCTGTTTTTT.

This rearrangement joins TRBV7-8 to TRBJ1-1, with D perhaps TRBD1 (6 bases). V lost 5 bases and J 8 bases, leaving 12 bases between the germline ends. This CDR3 comprises 12 residues. CDR1 is SGHVS and CDR2 is FQNEAQ in the germline V gene. This CDR3 reads CASSPDRTEAFF. For the CDR3, the DNA is TGTGCCAGCAGCCCTGACAGGACCGAAGCTTTCTTT. The entire variable domain, with the rest obtained from reference TRBV7-8 and TRBJ1-1, is as follows: GAGVSQSPRYKVAKRGQDVALRCDPISGHVSLFWYQQALGQGPEFLTYFQNEAQLDKSGLPSDRFFAERPEGSVSTLKIQRTQQEDSAVYLCASSPDRTEAFFGQGTRLTVV.

The chain carries TRBV5-6 and TRBJ1-4; D perhaps matches TRBD1 (6 bases). The CDR3 totals 12 residues. The V gene's germline CDR1 is SGHDT and CDR2 YYEEEE. Trimming took 4 bases from V and 8 from J, leaving 9 bases between them. The CDR3 is CASSRQVEKLFF. The DNA for the CDR3 is TGTGCCAGCAGCAGACAGGTGGAAAAACTGTTTTTT.

As DNA, the CDR3 is TGTGCCTGGAGTAGGCGGGGGGTCCTTACTGGGGCCAACGTCCTGACTTTC. It translates to CAWSRRGVLTGANVLTF. V and J are TRBV30 and TRBJ2-6, with 8 bases identical to TRBD2. V lost 2 bases to trimming and J lost 2 bases; unmatched junction nucleotides: 8. CDR3 length: 17 residues. Germline CDR1 reads GTSNPN; CDR2 reads SVGIG (reference sequence).

The chain couples TRBV10-1 to TRBJ2-1, with 12 bases identical to TRBD1. Germline trimming cut 3 bases from V and 6 bases from J; bases unmatched to any gene: 3. The CDR3 runs to 15 residues. From germline, CDR1 is WNHNN and CDR2 SYGVQD (reference sequence). CDR3 sequence: CASSEGDRGRNEQFF. The CDR3 region has the DNA TGCGCCAGCAGTGAAGGGGACAGGGGGCGCAATGAGCAGTTCTTC.

The chain employs TRBV7-8 and TRBJ2-5; no reliable D call. V shed 1 base and J shed 4 bases, with 10 bases lying between them. This CDR3 region has 14 residues. Per germline, CDR1 SGHVS and CDR2 FQNEAQ. The CDR3 loop is CASSLVSSPETQYF. The CDR3 DNA follows: TGTGCCAGCAGCTTAGTGAGCTCCCCAGAGACCCAGTACTTC.

The chain combines TRBV5-1 with TRBJ1-3, with D maybe TRBD1 (6 bases). CDR1 is SGHRS and CDR2 is YFSETQ in the germline V gene. CDR3 length: 15 amino acids. Trimming left V 0 bases short and J 3 bases short, with 10 bases between. The CDR3 loop is CASSLAWGLGNTIYF. The DNA of the CDR3 is TGCGCCAGCAGCTTGGCCTGGGGGCTTGGAAACACCATATATTTT.

The rearrangement links TRBV27 to TRBJ2-2; D is unresolved. The CDR3 is 13 residues long. V was trimmed by 8 bases and J by 5 bases, leaving 12 bases between them. Germline values: CDR1 MNHEY, CDR2 SMNVEV (reference sequence). CDR3 residues: CASSRVETGELFF. The CDR3 coding sequence is TGTGCCAGCTCCCGGGTGGAGACCGGGGAGCTGTTTTTT.

This clone was seen more than once but under ten times. The CDR3 spells CASSQDIARDRVFRYTF. CDR3 in DNA: TGCGCCAGCAGCCAAGATATAGCGAGAGACAGGGTATTTCGTTACACCTTC. The chain joins TRBV4-3 to TRBJ1-2; 7 bases match TRBD1. The CDR3 spans 17 residues. V dropped 0 bases and J dropped 11; count of bases not matched to a gene: 18. Per germline, CDR1 LGHNA and CDR2 YSLEER.